The 17 T cell receptor beta chains in this list originate from one sample, sequenced in a study of shared clonotypes between healthy human individuals. Clones were read by immunoSEQ multiplex PCR, and TCRdb kept only the in-frame ones, dropping some. The table includes 500,000 to 550,000 clones, 95% to 97% detected once. The sequencing sample was made of naive CD4+ T cells sorted from blood. Regarding subset: CD45RA+ positively selected. These receptors originate from a woman aged 25-40 years in good health.

The chain recombines TRBV30 with TRBJ2-2; D is unclear. V was shortened by 3 bases and J by 4 bases, with 18 bases between the two germline ends. The CDR3 loop spans 16 amino acids. Germline values: CDR1 GTSNPN, CDR2 SVGIG (reference sequence). The CDR3 loop is CAWSVKQPISTGELFF. The CDR3 region has the DNA TGTGCCTGGAGCGTAAAACAACCGATCTCCACCGGGGAGCTGTTTTTT. The variable domain in full, completed from reference TRBV30 and TRBJ2-2, reads SQTIHQWPATLVQPVGSPLSLECTVEGTSNPNLYWYRQAAGRGLQLLFYSVGIGQISSEVPQNLSASRPQDRQFILSSKKLLLSDSGFYLCAWSVKQPISTGELFFGEGSRLTVL.

The chain links TRBV28 to TRBJ2-7; 9 bases match TRBD1. CDR1 is MDHEN and CDR2 is SYDVKM in the germline V gene. The CDR3 consists of 14 residues. V gave up 10 bases and J gave up 4 bases; unmatched junction bases: 11. CDR3 protein: CATALTGGVYEQYF. DNA for the CDR3: TGTGCCACCGCTCTGACAGGGGGGGTGTACGAGCAGTACTTC.

The sample holds one count of this clone. This chain uses TRBV7-2 with TRBJ2-7, with 9 bases lining up with TRBD1. The V and J ends lost 4 bases and 2 bases, in that order; junction bases with no gene match: 3. Germline lookup yields CDR1 SGHTA and CDR2 FQGNSA. The CDR3 consists of 14 residues. In nucleotides, the CDR3 is TGTGCCAGCAGCTCCCGACAGGGGGCCTACGAGCAGTACTTC. Translated, it gives CASSSRQGAYEQYF. Filled out from reference TRBV7-2 and TRBJ2-7, the complete variable domain reads GAGVSQSPSNKVTEKGKDVELRCDPISGHTALYWYRQSLGQGLEFLIYFQGNSAPDKSGLPSDRFSAERTGGSVSTLTIQRTQQEDSAVYLCASSSRQGAYEQYFGPGTRLTVT.

The V and J genes are TRBV6-1 and TRBJ2-4; D is ambiguous. Trimming removed 0 bases at V and 7 bases at J, with 7 bases between. This CDR3 spans 13 amino acids. The germline gives CDR1 MNHNS, CDR2 SASEGT. The CDR3 reads CASSEAYRNIQYF. The CDR3 DNA is TGTGCCAGCAGTGAAGCCTATAGGAACATTCAGTACTTC.

The table lists this clone with a count of one. The same CDR3 is also encoded by other DNA sequences in this sample. The chain recombines TRBV18 with TRBJ2-3, with 9 bases identical to TRBD2. The CDR3 extends over 15 amino acids. Germline V CDR1 and CDR2: KGHSH, LQKENI. With 3 bases clipped from V and 2 bases from J, the junction kept 3 bases outside the gene matches. CDR3 amino acids: CASSPLAGATDTQYF. CDR3 bases: TGTGCCAGCTCACCTTTAGCGGGAGCCACAGATACGCAGTATTTT.

The chain is built from TRBV28 and TRBJ1-4; D is ambiguous. The V and J ends lost 1 base and 7 bases respectively, with 4 bases between them. This CDR3 spans 12 amino acids. CDR1 is MDHEN, CDR2 SYDVKM, per germline. The CDR3 loop reads CASSLYGEKLFF. As DNA, the CDR3 is TGTGCCAGCAGTTTATACGGTGAAAAACTGTTTTTT.

Here the CDR3 reads CASSSITRTGLAGDTQYF. In DNA form, the CDR3 reads TGTGCCAGCAGCTCGATAACTCGAACGGGACTAGCGGGAGATACGCAGTATTTT. V gene TRBV7-9 combines with J gene TRBJ2-3; 12 bases fit TRBD2. From germline, CDR1 is SEHNR and CDR2 FQNEAQ (reference sequence). This CDR3 is built from 18 residues. With 4 bases clipped from V and 5 bases from J, the junction kept 13 bases outside the gene matches.

The chain joins TRBV28 to TRBJ1-2; TRBD1 is a possible D gene (5 bases). The V end was cut by 2 bases, the J end by 8 bases, with 12 bases between. The CDR3 consists of 13 residues. The germline CDR1 and CDR2 sequences are MDHEN and SYDVKM. CDR3: CASSLVQEDGYTF. The CDR3 DNA follows: TGTGCCAGCAGTTTAGTACAGGAGGACGGCTACACCTTC.

The chain joins TRBV25-1 to TRBJ1-2; D uncertain. Trimming took off 3 bases at V and 4 bases at J, with 12 bases between the two ends. CDR1 is MGHDK and CDR2 is SYGVNS in the germline V gene. The CDR3 extends over 14 amino acids. CDR3 coding DNA: TGTGCCAGCAGTGACCGTTGGACGAGCTATGGCTACACCTTC. Its translation: CASSDRWTSYGYTF.

The chain couples TRBV10-3 to TRBJ2-7; D may be TRBD1 (6 bases). This CDR3 is 14 amino acids long. Germline loops: CDR1 ENHRY, CDR2 SYGVKD. V lost 7 bases to trimming and J lost 5 bases, with 18 bases between them. CDR3 sequence: CAITRTANFDEQYF. As DNA, the CDR3 is TGTGCCATCACCCGGACAGCGAATTTTGACGAGCAGTACTTC.

The CDR3 coding sequence is TGTGCCAGCAGCAAAAGGGACAGCTCCTACAATGAGCAGTTCTTC. This sequence encodes CASSKRDSSYNEQFF. The gene calls are TRBV9 and TRBJ2-1, with 7 nucleotides matching TRBD1. CDR3 size: 15 residues. In germline, CDR1 is SGDLS, CDR2 YYNGEE. The V segment lost 4 bases and the J segment 0 bases; nucleotides outside the gene matches: 4.

The V and J genes are TRBV5-1 and TRBJ2-1, with TRBD2 matching 10 bases. CDR1 and CDR2 (germline): SGHRS, YFSETQ. This CDR3 has 15 residues. V lost 4 bases to trimming and J lost 0 bases; unmatched junction nucleotides: 1. The CDR3 region is CASSPSGGSYNEQFF. The CDR3, as DNA: TGCGCCAGCAGCCCTAGCGGGGGCTCCTACAATGAGCAGTTCTTC.

The chain carries TRBV5-1 and TRBJ2-7; 9 nucleotides agree with TRBD2. Germline loops: CDR1 SGHRS, CDR2 YFSETQ. V lost 4 bases, J lost 1 base, and 12 bases stayed unmatched. The CDR3 totals 17 residues. The CDR3 DNA sequence: TGCGCCAGCAGCCCGTGGGCGGGAGGGCCTCGGTCCTACGAGCAGTACTTC. Translated, it gives CASSPWAGGPRSYEQYF.

The sample holds a few counts of this clone. V usage is TRBV18 and J usage is TRBJ2-3; 7 positions agree with TRBD2. Trimming took 5 bases from V and 1 from J; bases not matched to a gene: 6. The CDR3 contains 15 residues. CDR1 is KGHSH and CDR2 is LQKENI in the germline V gene. CDR3 amino acids: CASSTRTSRTDTQYF. The CDR3 nucleotides are TGTGCCAGCTCAACAAGGACTAGTCGCACAGATACGCAGTATTTT. The full variable domain, with the rest looked up from reference TRBV18 and TRBJ2-3, is NAGVMQNPRHLVRRRGQEARLRCSPMKGHSHVYWYRQLPEEGLKFMVYLQKENIIDESGMPKERFSAEFPKEGPSILRIQQVVRGDSAAYFCASSTRTSRTDTQYFGPGTRLTVL.

The V call is TRBV5-5, the J call TRBJ2-7; D not certain. The V end was cut by 0 bases, the J end by 2 bases, with 15 bases between. CDR3 length: 16 amino acids. Germline V CDR1 and CDR2: SGHKS, YYEKEE (reference sequence). CDR3 region: CASSLGDTGRPYEQYF. The CDR3 DNA follows: TGTGCCAGCAGCTTGGGGGATACGGGCCGACCCTACGAGCAGTACTTC.

This clone came up once. The chain recombines TRBV25-1 with TRBJ2-3; perhaps TRBD2 as D (5 bases). The CDR3 has 13 residues. The V gene lost 7 bases and the J gene lost 11 bases, with 19 bases spanning the gap. CDR1 MGHDK and CDR2 SYGVNS come from the germline V gene. CDR3 DNA sequence: TGTGCCAGCACCACGGGGTGGGATAGAGGGCAGTATTTT. Translated: CASTTGWDRGQYF.

The chain joins TRBV28 to TRBJ2-4, with unresolved D. With 3 bases removed from V and 1 base from J, the gap between germline ends came to 7 bases. Per the germline V gene, CDR1 is MDHEN and CDR2 is SYDVKM. The CDR3 covers 14 residues. CDR3 coding DNA: TGTGCCAGCAGTTTTTTTGGCGCCAAAAACATTCAGTACTTC. Translating gives CASSFFGAKNIQYF.